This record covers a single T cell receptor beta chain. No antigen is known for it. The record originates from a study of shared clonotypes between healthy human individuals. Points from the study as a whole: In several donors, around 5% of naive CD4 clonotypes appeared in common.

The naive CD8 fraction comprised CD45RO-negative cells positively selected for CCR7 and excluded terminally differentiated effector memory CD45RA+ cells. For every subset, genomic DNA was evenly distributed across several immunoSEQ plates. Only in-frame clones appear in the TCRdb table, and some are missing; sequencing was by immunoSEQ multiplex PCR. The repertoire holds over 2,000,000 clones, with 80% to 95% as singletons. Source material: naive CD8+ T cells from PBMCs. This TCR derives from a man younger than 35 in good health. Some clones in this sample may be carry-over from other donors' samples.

This CDR3 is CASSLERTLGDTQYF. CDR3 in DNA: TGTGCCAGCAGTTTAGAACGCACGCTTGGAGATACGCAGTATTTT. This chain connects TRBV28 to TRBJ2-3; D not certain. This CDR3 spans 15 amino acids. Germline V gene data show CDR1 as MDHEN and CDR2 as SYDVKM. V was cut by 2 bases and J by 5 bases, with 14 bases left in between.